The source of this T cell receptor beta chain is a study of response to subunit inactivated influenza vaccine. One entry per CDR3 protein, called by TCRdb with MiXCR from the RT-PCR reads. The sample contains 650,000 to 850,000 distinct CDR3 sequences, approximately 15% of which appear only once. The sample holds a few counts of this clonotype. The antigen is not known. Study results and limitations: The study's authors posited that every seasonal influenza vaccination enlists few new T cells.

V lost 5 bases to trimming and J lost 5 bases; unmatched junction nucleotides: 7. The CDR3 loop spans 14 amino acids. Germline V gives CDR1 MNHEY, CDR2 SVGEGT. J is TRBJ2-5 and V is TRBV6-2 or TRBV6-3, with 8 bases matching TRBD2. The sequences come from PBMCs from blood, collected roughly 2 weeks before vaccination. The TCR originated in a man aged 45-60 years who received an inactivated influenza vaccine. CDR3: CASSRRRGEETQYF. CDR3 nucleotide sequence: TGTGCCAGCAGTCGCCGGCGGGGGGAGGAGACCCAGTACTTC.